This TCR beta chain derives from a study of T-cell reconstitution after alpha-beta-depleted transplantation in children listed by TCRdb under 2016. With respect to the entire study: Using TCR repertoire profiling, the study followed T-cell immune reconstitution in a quantitative way in children after TCRalphabeta/CD19-depleted allogeneic hematopoietic cell transplantation.

The V and J ends are trimmed by 0 bases and 7 bases, leaving 4 bases between them. Taken from cysteine to phenylalanine, the CDR3 has 13 residues. The retained sequence is limited to the CDR3, 39 bases, with the frame set at the first base. Taken from the germline V gene, the CDR1 and CDR2 loops are MNHEY and SVGAGI. This clonotype occurred many times. Its antigen remains undetermined. No much larger clonotype is one base removed from it; base qualities were not supplied. The library relied on PCR. Sequencing was performed on an Illumina HiSeq 2500. TCR library preparation used molecular barcoding, with unique molecular identifiers applied to normalize quantification of the TCRbeta repertoire. TCRdb took the public reads, trimmed them with fastp at Q25, ran MiXCR for clone calling and kept in-frame beta chains. Each record represents a unique CDR3 protein, reported with the most common genes and DNA among its rows. The sample has around 680,000 distinct CDR3 sequences on record, 15% to 20% of them singletons. The ten largest clones capture around 0.96% of the sample.

In this chain, TRBV6-5 is recombined with TRBJ1-6, with no D gene named confidently. Sample: PBMCs from the stem cell graft donor, taken from the stem cell graft. The TCR originated in a human donor who donated a stem cell graft to a child with acute myeloid leukemia. The nucleotide sequence reads TGTGCCAGCAGTTACTCGGGGAATTCACCCCTCCACTTT. This yields the protein CASSYSGNSPLHF.